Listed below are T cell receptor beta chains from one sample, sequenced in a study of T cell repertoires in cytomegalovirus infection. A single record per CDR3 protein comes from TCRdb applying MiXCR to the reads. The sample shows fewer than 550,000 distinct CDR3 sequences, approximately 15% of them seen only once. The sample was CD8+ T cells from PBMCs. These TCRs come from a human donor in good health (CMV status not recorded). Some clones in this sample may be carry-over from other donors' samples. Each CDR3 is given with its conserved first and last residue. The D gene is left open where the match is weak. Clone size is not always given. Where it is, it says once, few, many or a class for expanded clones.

TGTGCCAGCAGTTACCTGGGGAATTCGGCTGAAGCTTTCTTT	CASSYLGNSAEAFF	-	TRBJ1-1	14	TRBV6-6	-
TGTGCCAGCAGTTCTCCCCTTGTTGGCGAGCAGTACTTC	CASSSPLVGEQYF	-	TRBJ2-7	13	TRBV28	few
TGTGCCAGCAGTGAAGCCCCTCCGACAGGGTTCTACGAGCAGTACTTC	CASSEAPPTGFYEQYF	TRBD1	TRBJ2-7	16	TRBV6-1	few
TGTGCCACCCCTAGGGGCCGTCCCTCCTACAATGAGCAGTTCTTC	CATPRGRPSYNEQFF	-	TRBJ2-1	15	TRBV11-2	many
TGTGCCAGCAGCCCAGACAGAGGGACGCAAGAGACCCAGTACTTC	CASSPDRGTQETQYF	-	TRBJ2-5	15	TRBV5-4	-
TGTGCCAGCAGCCCGAGAGGTGATGAGCTGTTCTTC	CASSPRGDELFF	-	TRBJ2-1	12	TRBV7-8	-
TGTGCCAGCAGCTCGGGCGCGGGGGGATCCTACAATGAGCAGTTCTTC	CASSSGAGGSYNEQFF	TRBD2	TRBJ2-1	16	TRBV5-5	many
TGTGCCAGCAGCCAACTAGCGGGAGAGGCCGATACGCAGTATTTT	CASSQLAGEADTQYF	TRBD2	TRBJ2-3	15	TRBV5-4	-
TGCGCCAGCAGCCAAGAAGGTCTTTCTGGAAACACCATATATTTT	CASSQEGLSGNTIYF	-	TRBJ1-3	15	TRBV4-3	-
TGCAGCGTTGAGCGGGGGGCGGCTGGGGCCAACGTCCTGACTTTC	CSVERGAAGANVLTF	TRBD2	TRBJ2-6	15	TRBV29-1	-
TGCGCCAGCAGCCCCACGTCGTCGGGACAGGACTACAATGAGCAGTTCTTC	CASSPTSSGQDYNEQFF	TRBD1	TRBJ2-1	17	TRBV5-1	many
TGTGCCATCAGTGTATTCACTAAGGGCCCCGGCACCGGGGAGCTGTTTTTT	CAISVFTKGPGTGELFF	-	TRBJ2-2	17	TRBV10-3	many
TGTGCCAGCAGTCCAATCAAACATCTTCAGGGAGAGCAGTTCTTC	CASSPIKHLQGEQFF	-	TRBJ2-1	15	TRBV27	many
TGTGCCAGCAGTTCCTTGACAGGGGGAGAGACCCAGTACTTC	CASSSLTGGETQYF	TRBD1	TRBJ2-5	14	TRBV28	many
TGTGCCAGCAGCATCGGGACGGAAAAAGATCAGCCCCAGCATTTT	CASSIGTEKDQPQHF	-	TRBJ1-5	15	TRBV7-9	many
TGTGCCAGCAGCCGTAGGAGGGAGCCCACAGATACGCAGTATTTT	CASSRRREPTDTQYF	-	TRBJ2-3	15	TRBV3-1	-
TGTGCCAGCTATATAGGGCAGGGTCTGGAGACCCAGTACTTC	CASYIGQGLETQYF	-	TRBJ2-5	14	TRBV18	many
TGTGCTAGTGGTCACCTGGGACGGGGTGACACCGGGGAGCTGTTTTTT	CASGHLGRGDTGELFF	-	TRBJ2-2	16	TRBV12-5	few
TGTGCCAGCAGTCAAGGGGGACCCCAGTACTTC	CASSQGGPQYF	-	TRBJ2-5	11	TRBV6-5	many
TGTGCCAGCAGCCCGGTGGGGCTAGCGGGGTCGGGGGAGCTGTTTTTT	CASSPVGLAGSGELFF	TRBD2	TRBJ2-2	16	TRBV7-3	many
TGTGCCAGCAGTTTCTCGCGGGGCCGCACCCCTAGCACAGATACGCAGTATTTT	CASSFSRGRTPSTDTQYF	-	TRBJ2-3	18	TRBV12-3/TRBV12-4	-
TGTGCCAGCAGCTTAGTAGCGTCTGCACAAGGGGATGGCTACACCTTC	CASSLVASAQGDGYTF	-	TRBJ1-2	16	TRBV7-9	few
TGTGCCAGCAGCCAAGGGGTCCCCGGGACCTTCACGAGGAATGAGCAGTTCTTC	CASSQGVPGTFTRNEQFF	-	TRBJ2-1	18	TRBV14	-
TGTGCCAGTAGTATAAGCACAGGGTCTAACGAGCAGTACTTC	CASSISTGSNEQYF	-	TRBJ2-7	14	TRBV19	few
TGTGCCAGCTCACCACCAACGAGGGGGAGCGGCCAAGAGATCCAGTACTTC	CASSPPTRGSGQEIQYF	-	TRBJ2-5	17	TRBV18	-
TGCGCCAGCAGCCCAGAGGGACAGGGGGGGGGTACTGAAGCTTTCTTT	CASSPEGQGGGTEAFF	TRBD1	TRBJ1-1	16	TRBV4-1	few
TGCAGTGCTAGAGACGGGACTCGACGCTCCTACGAGCAGTACTTC	CSARDGTRRSYEQYF	-	TRBJ2-7	15	TRBV20-1	-
TGCGCCAGCAGCCAAGATCGTAGGCGGGAGACCCAGTACTTC	CASSQDRRRETQYF	-	TRBJ2-5	14	TRBV4-1	-
TGCAGTGCTTTACCGGACAGGGACTCTGGAAACACCATATATTTT	CSALPDRDSGNTIYF	TRBD1	TRBJ1-3	15	TRBV20-1	few
TGTGCCAGCAGCACGGACAGTTACACTGAAGCTTTCTTT	CASSTDSYTEAFF	-	TRBJ1-1	13	TRBV11-3	-
TGTGCCAGCAGCCGTATCACTAGCGCGCAAGAGACCCAGTACTTC	CASSRITSAQETQYF	TRBD2	TRBJ2-5	15	TRBV11-2	many
TGTGCCATCAGTGAGTCTGACAATGGGGCTGAAGCTTTCTTT	CAISESDNGAEAFF	-	TRBJ1-1	14	TRBV10-3	few
TGTGCCAGCAGTGAATTTCAGGGGGCGAGCTACGAGCAGTACTTC	CASSEFQGASYEQYF	TRBD1	TRBJ2-7	15	TRBV6-1	many
TGTGCCAGCAGTTACTCGAGAGGTCGGAGGGATGGCTACACCTTC	CASSYSRGRRDGYTF	-	TRBJ1-2	15	TRBV6-5	many
TGTGCCAGCACCACCCTGGGAGGGAACACCGGGGAGCTGTTTTTT	CASTTLGGNTGELFF	-	TRBJ2-2	15	TRBV2	many
TGTGCCAGCAGTGCCAGAAACAGGGGGCGGATTGGGGAAAAACTGTTTTTT	CASSARNRGRIGEKLFF	TRBD1	TRBJ1-4	17	TRBV25-1	-
TGTGCCAGCAGCTTAGCCGCTCTGAACTTTTACAATGAGCAGTTCTTC	CASSLAALNFYNEQFF	-	TRBJ2-1	16	TRBV7-9	many
TGTGCCAGCAGCCCGTCGGGACAAGAAGAGACCCAGTACTTC	CASSPSGQEETQYF	-	TRBJ2-5	14	TRBV7-9	many
TGTGCCAGCAGCTCGATAGTGAAATCCTACGAGCAGTACTTC	CASSSIVKSYEQYF	-	TRBJ2-7	14	TRBV7-2	many
TGTGCCACCAGTTGGAGCGCGGAGGGCAATGAGCAGTTCTTC	CATSWSAEGNEQFF	-	TRBJ2-1	14	TRBV24-1	few
TGTGCCAGCAGTTACCCCGGACTAAACAATGAGCAGTTCTTC	CASSYPGLNNEQFF	-	TRBJ2-1	14	TRBV6-2/TRBV6-3	-
TGTGCCAGCAGCGTAGGAGAAGCGGGGAACCAAGAGACCCAGTACTTC	CASSVGEAGNQETQYF	TRBD2	TRBJ2-5	16	TRBV9	-
TGTGCCAGCAGTCCCTGGGGCGAATATAGCAATCAGCCCCAGCATTTT	CASSPWGEYSNQPQHF	-	TRBJ1-5	16	TRBV12-3/TRBV12-4	many
TGCGCCAGCAGCCAATGGAGCGGCGGGATCCAAGAGACCCAGTACTTC	CASSQWSGGIQETQYF	-	TRBJ2-5	16	TRBV4-1	-
TGTGCCAGTAGTATCGCGCCTAGCTCCTACGAGCAGTACTTC	CASSIAPSSYEQYF	-	TRBJ2-7	14	TRBV19	many
TGCGCCAGCACCTTAGCGGGGGGGCCTGCAGATACGCAGTATTTT	CASTLAGGPADTQYF	TRBD2	TRBJ2-3	15	TRBV5-1	-